One and the same sample provided the 4 T cell receptor beta chains below, sequenced in a study of blood T cell repertoires in COVID-19. TCRdb's copy holds only in-frame clones and misses some; the assay was immunoSEQ multiplex PCR. The repertoire includes tens of thousands of clones, 65% to 85% of them detected once, and roughly 5.3% sits in the top ten. The sample comprised peripheral blood. Receptors originate from a man aged 45-65 years with active COVID-19.

The chain employs TRBV14 and TRBJ2-4, with TRBD2 as a possible D gene (6 bases). Germline V gene lookup returns CDR1 SGHDN and CDR2 FVKESK. The V and J ends lost 2 bases and 10 bases respectively, with 12 bases between them. This CDR3 has 13 residues. The CDR3 DNA reads as TGTGCCAGCAGCCAAACTGGTGGGGGGATTCAGTACTTC. It codes for CASSQTGGGIQYF.

In its sample, this clone was seen a few times. The chain combines TRBV25-1 with TRBJ1-2; D gene ambiguous. The germline V gene has CDR1 MGHDK and CDR2 SYGVNS. V dropped 2 bases and J dropped 0 bases, with 7 bases sitting between them. This CDR3 region has 14 residues. In DNA, the CDR3 is TGTGCCAGCAGTGAAGTTCTAGCTAACTATGGCTACACCTTC. As protein: CASSEVLANYGYTF.

The chain uses TRBV14 and TRBJ1-1; 8 positions agree with TRBD1. Per germline, CDR1 SGHDN and CDR2 FVKESK. With 0 bases clipped from V and 1 base from J, the junction kept 4 bases outside the gene matches. The CDR3 loop spans 16 amino acids. CDR3 protein: CASSQDRGPTNTEAFF. The CDR3 nucleotides read TGTGCCAGCAGCCAAGACAGGGGGCCGACGAACACTGAAGCTTTCTTT.

The chain uses TRBV6-6 and TRBJ1-2; 9 bases fit TRBD1. CDR1 MNHNY and CDR2 SVGAGI come from the germline V gene (reference sequence). The CDR3 runs to 14 residues. The V segment lost 2 bases and the J segment 7 bases; nucleotides outside the gene matches: 5. As DNA, the CDR3 is TGTGCCAGCAGTTACGTGGGACAGGGAGGTGGCTACACCTTC. This gives the protein CASSYVGQGGGYTF.